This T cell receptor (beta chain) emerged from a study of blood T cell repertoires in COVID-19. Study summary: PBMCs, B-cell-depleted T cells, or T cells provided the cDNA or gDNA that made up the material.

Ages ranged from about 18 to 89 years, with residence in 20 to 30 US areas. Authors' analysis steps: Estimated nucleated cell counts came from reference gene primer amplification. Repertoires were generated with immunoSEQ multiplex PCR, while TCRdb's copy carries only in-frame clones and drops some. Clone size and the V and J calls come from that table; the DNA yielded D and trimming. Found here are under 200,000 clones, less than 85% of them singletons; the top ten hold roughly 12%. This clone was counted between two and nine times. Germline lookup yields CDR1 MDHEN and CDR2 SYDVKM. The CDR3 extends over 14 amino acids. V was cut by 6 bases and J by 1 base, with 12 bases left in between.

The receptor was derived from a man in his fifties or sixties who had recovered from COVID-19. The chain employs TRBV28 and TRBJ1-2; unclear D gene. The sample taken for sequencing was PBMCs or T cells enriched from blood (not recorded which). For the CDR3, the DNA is TGTGCCAGCAGCCTACGGGGAGGTAACTATGGCTACACCTTC. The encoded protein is CASSLRGGNYGYTF.